This TCR beta chain derives from a study of blood T cell repertoires in COVID-19. All enrollees were roughly 18 to 90 years old and from around 25 US areas. Cohort allocation depended upon clinical history that participants reported. Two negative PCRs, clearance, or symptom resolution characterized the recovered Cohort 3 donors. As originally analysed: Estimation of nucleated cell counts was performed using reference gene primer amplification. Sequenced by immunoSEQ multiplex PCR; TCRdb stores in-frame clones only, minus some. That table is the source of V, J and clone size, and D and trimming were worked out from the DNA. The profile shows around 400,000 clones, roughly nine tenths of them singletons. Germline V gene lookup returns CDR1 SGHRS and CDR2 YFSETQ. This CDR3 spans 14 amino acids. V was pared by 4 bases and J by 7 bases, with 15 bases between.

Sequenced: PBMCs or T cells enriched from blood (not recorded which). The origin of this receptor is a woman younger than 45 who had recovered from COVID-19. The rearrangement links TRBV5-1 to TRBJ1-5; TRBD1 is a possible D gene (6 bases). The CDR3 spells CASSQEGGEQPQHF. The CDR3 nucleotides are TGCGCCAGCAGCCAAGAAGGGGGAGAGCAGCCCCAGCATTTT.